The clone carrying this T cell receptor beta chain was found once. Antigen unknown. V was trimmed by 7 bases and J by 2 bases, leaving 12 bases between them. CDR1 SQVTM and CDR2 ANQGSEA come from the germline V gene. This CDR3 has 12 amino acids. The iRepertoire nested amplicon-rescue multiplex PCR amplified TCR alpha and beta CDR3s from RNA. For one-step reverse transcription and amplification, about 85-400 ng of tissue mRNA or PBMC total RNA was used. MiXCR, run by TCRdb on the multiplex PCR reads, gives a single entry per CDR3 protein. This sample has more than 100,000 distinct CDR3 sequences; 25% to 35% occur once, and the top ten carry 40% to 55%. This entry belongs to a study of glioma-infiltrating T cells. Study outcomes and limitations: Above-expected tissue-blood divergence occurred in all gliomas, most in low-grade ones. Very few CDR3 sequences were shared between tissue and blood.

This chain uses TRBV29-1 with TRBJ2-7; D is undetermined. Sequenced: glioma tissue, nonneoplastic brain tissue, or PBMCs (not recorded which). The sequence was obtained from a human donor with low-grade glioma or glioblastoma, undergoing nonglioma brain surgery, or in good health (not recorded which). DNA for the CDR3: TGCAGCGCCCGGAAGGCGACCTACGAGCAGTACTTC. Translation: CSARKATYEQYF.